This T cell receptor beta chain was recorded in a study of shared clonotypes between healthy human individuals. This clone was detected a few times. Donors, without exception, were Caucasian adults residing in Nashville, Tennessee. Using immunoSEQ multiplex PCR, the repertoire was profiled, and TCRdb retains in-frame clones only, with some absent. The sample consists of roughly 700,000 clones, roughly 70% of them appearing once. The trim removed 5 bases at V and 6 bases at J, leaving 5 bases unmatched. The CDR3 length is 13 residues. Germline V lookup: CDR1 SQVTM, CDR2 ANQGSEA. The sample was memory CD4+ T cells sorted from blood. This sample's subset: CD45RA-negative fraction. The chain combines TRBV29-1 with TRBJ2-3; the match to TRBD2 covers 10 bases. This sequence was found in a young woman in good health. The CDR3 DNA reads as TGCAGCGTTATAGCGGGGGGTATTGATACGCAGTATTTT. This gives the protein CSVIAGGIDTQYF.